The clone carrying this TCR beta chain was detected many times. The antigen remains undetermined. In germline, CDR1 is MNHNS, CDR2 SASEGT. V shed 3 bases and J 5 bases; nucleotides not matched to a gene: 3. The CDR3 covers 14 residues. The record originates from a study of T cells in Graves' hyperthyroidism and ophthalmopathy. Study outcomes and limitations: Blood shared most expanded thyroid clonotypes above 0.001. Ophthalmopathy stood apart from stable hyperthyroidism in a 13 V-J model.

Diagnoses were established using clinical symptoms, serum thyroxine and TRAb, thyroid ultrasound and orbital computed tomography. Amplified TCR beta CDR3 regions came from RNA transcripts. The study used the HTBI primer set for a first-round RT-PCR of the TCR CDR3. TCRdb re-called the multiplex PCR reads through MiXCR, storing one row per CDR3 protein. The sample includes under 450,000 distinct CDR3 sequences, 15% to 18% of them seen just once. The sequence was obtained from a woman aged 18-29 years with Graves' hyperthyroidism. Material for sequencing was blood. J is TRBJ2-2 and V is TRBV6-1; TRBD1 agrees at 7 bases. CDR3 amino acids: CASSDMTGTGELFF. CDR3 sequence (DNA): TGTGCCAGCAGTGATATGACAGGGACCGGGGAGCTGTTTTTT.